This entry is about one TCR beta chain. The source of the sample is a study of blood T cell repertoires in COVID-19. Turning to the study itself: PBMCs, B-cell-depleted T cells, or T cells provided the cDNA or gDNA that made up the material.

The CDR3 has 11 amino acids. Germline CDR1 and CDR2: MDHEN and SYDVKM. Trimming removed 5 bases at V and 3 bases at J, with 5 bases between. Sequenced by immunoSEQ multiplex PCR; TCRdb stores in-frame clones only, minus some. The sample contains 90,000 to 120,000 clones, 90% to 95% of which appear only once. The genes are TRBV28 and TRBJ2-7; D is uncertain. This TCR was sampled from a human donor in a cohort sampled during active COVID-19. The sample was peripheral blood. The CDR3 nucleotides read TGTGCCAGCAGTCCTCGCTACGAGCAGTACTTC. Amino acid sequence: CASSPRYEQYF. The full variable domain, with the rest looked up from reference TRBV28 and TRBJ2-7, is DVKVTQSSRYLVKRTGEKVFLECVQDMDHENMFWYRQDPGLGLRLIYFSYDVKMKEKGDIPEGYSVSREKKERFSLILESASTNQTSMYLCASSPRYEQYFGPGTRLTVT.